This TCR beta chain was observed in a study of human T cells and chemical hapten exposure. Germline CDR1 and CDR2: LGHNA and YSLEER. V was pared by 0 bases and J by 0 bases, with 6 bases between. The CDR3 is 14 residues long. Time point in this sample: patch test 1, 2 weeks after DPC sensitization. Treatment denoted: therapeutic diphenylcyclopropenone sensitization with weekly scalp DPC. The sample holds one count of this clonotype. Its antigen is undetermined. TCRdb itself ran the RACE reads through MiXCR, one entry per CDR3 protein. The repertoire holds approximately 80,000 distinct CDR3 sequences, with roughly 10% as singletons. Study-wide points: Controls formed significantly fewer large CDR3 similarity clusters than expanded TCRs did.

The source was whole blood, collected in connection with sensitization to the hapten diphenylcyclopropenone (DPC). The clonotype comes from a woman in her forties or fifties with alopecia areata. Some clones in this sample may be carry-over from other donors' samples. The V gene is TRBV4-3, the J gene TRBJ2-7; D unresolved. The CDR3 DNA reads TGCGCCAGCAGCCAAGAAACCCCCTCCTACGAGCAGTACTTC. It specifies CASSQETPSYEQYF.